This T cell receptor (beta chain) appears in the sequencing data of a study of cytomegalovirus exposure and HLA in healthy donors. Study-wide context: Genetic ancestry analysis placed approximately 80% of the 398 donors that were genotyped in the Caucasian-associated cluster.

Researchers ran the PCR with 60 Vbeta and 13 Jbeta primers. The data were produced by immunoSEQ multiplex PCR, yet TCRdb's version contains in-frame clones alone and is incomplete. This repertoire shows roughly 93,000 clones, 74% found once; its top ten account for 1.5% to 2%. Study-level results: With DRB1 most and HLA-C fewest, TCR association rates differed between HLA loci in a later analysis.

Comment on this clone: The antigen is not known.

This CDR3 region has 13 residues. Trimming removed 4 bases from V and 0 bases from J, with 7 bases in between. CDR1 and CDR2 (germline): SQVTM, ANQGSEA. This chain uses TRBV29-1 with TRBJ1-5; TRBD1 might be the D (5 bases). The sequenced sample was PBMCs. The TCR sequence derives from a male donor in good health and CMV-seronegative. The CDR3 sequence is CSVGGNSNQPQHF. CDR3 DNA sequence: TGCAGCGTTGGGGGCAATAGCAATCAGCCCCAGCATTTT.